The next 12 T cell receptor beta chains were all read from a single sample in a study of cytomegalovirus exposure and HLA in healthy donors. This PCR relied on a set of 60 Vbeta primers and 13 Jbeta primers. Profiled with immunoSEQ multiplex PCR; TCRdb holds only in-frame clones, not every one. This table holds about 110,000 clones, roughly three quarters found once. The sample consisted of PBMCs. Receptors were obtained from a man between 18 and 35 years old in good health and CMV-seronegative.

CDR3 nucleotide sequence: TGTGCCAGCAGCTTAGGAGCCGGGACAGCGAACACCGGGGAGCTGTTTTTT. The encoded protein is CASSLGAGTANTGELFF. V is TRBV7-6 and J is TRBJ2-2; 7 bases line up with TRBD1. Germline CDR1 SGHVS, CDR2 FNYEAQ. V shed 1 base and J 0 bases; nucleotides not matched to a gene: 5. This CDR3 has 17 residues.

The rearrangement joins TRBV6-5 to TRBJ2-3; 10 nucleotides agree with TRBD2. The trim removed 6 bases at V and 6 bases at J, leaving 9 bases unmatched. This CDR3 has 15 amino acids. Germline V gene data show CDR1 as MNHEY and CDR2 as SVGAGI. CDR3 DNA: TGTGCCAGCAGACAAGCGGGGGGGCGTTCTGATACGCAGTATTTT. This encodes CASRQAGGRSDTQYF.

In nucleotides, the CDR3 is TGCAGTGCTAGAGCGGGGACCCAGTACTTC. Translated: CSARAGTQYF. This chain uses TRBV20-1 with TRBJ2-5; no clear D gene. Germline lookup yields CDR1 DFQATT and CDR2 SNEGSKA (reference sequence). The CDR3 totals 10 residues. V was trimmed by 1 base and J by 7 bases, leaving 4 bases between them.

This rearrangement joins TRBV6-5 to TRBJ1-3; no firm D call. The V gene's germline CDR1 is MNHEY and CDR2 SVGAGI. This CDR3 is 14 amino acids long. With 7 bases removed from V and 0 bases from J, the gap between germline ends came to 10 bases. CDR3 bases: TGTGCCAGCATTGAGAGCATCTCTGGAAACACCATATATTTT. This encodes CASIESISGNTIYF.

V usage is TRBV6-5 and J usage is TRBJ2-4, with 7 bases identical to TRBD1. The CDR3 runs 15 residues. CDR1 is MNHEY and CDR2 is SVGAGI in the germline V gene. V lost 5 bases and J lost 1; bases outside the gene matches: 5. The DNA of the CDR3 is TGTGCCAGCAGTGGACAGGACAGGGCCAAAAACATTCAGTACTTC. Translating gives CASSGQDRAKNIQYF.

This sequence joins TRBV6-6 and TRBJ2-1; the match to TRBD1 covers 7 bases. CDR3 length: 15 amino acids. V lost 2 bases, J lost 2 bases, and 3 bases stayed unmatched. In germline, CDR1 is MNHNY, CDR2 SVGAGI (reference sequence). The CDR3 DNA is TGTGCCAGCAGTTACCCGACAGGGACCTACAATGAGCAGTTCTTC. Amino acid sequence: CASSYPTGTYNEQFF.

The V call is TRBV4-2, the J call TRBJ2-1, with D unresolved. Trimming took off 3 bases at V and 5 bases at J, with 14 bases between the two ends. The germline gives CDR1 LGHNA, CDR2 YNFKEQ. The CDR3 has 15 amino acids. The CDR3 coding sequence is TGTGCCAGCAGCCATACCACTCAAACTGACAATGAGCAGTTCTTC. Translating gives CASSHTTQTDNEQFF.

The rearrangement links TRBV10-3 to TRBJ1-5, with D perhaps matching TRBD1 (5 bases). The germline CDR1 and CDR2 sequences are ENHRY and SYGVKD. The CDR3 covers 15 residues. The V end was cut by 1 base, the J end by 5 bases, with 12 bases between. The CDR3 coding sequence is TGTGCCATCAGTGAGTTCGGGACTTCGGATCAGCCCCAGCATTTT. Encoded protein: CAISEFGTSDQPQHF.

The V call is TRBV9, the J call TRBJ1-1; TRBD1 aligns across 7 bases. V was pared by 3 bases and J by 8 bases, with 10 bases of the junction left unmatched. Looked up from germline, CDR1 is SGDLS and CDR2 is YYNGEE. CDR3 length: 14 residues. This chain's CDR3 is CASSAGGTAVEAFF. The CDR3 nucleotides are TGTGCCAGCAGCGCGGGCGGGACAGCAGTCGAAGCTTTCTTT.

With respect to this clone: An end of the junction does not agree with germline; a read error may underlie this. The CDR3 loop reads CAISVSRHEQYF. Written as DNA, the CDR3 is TGTGCCATCAGTGTTTCTAGACACGAGCAGTACTTC. The chain couples TRBV6-1 to TRBJ2-7; D remains unclear. The germline V gene encodes CDR1 MNHNS and CDR2 SASEGT. The CDR3 covers 12 residues.

V and J are TRBV5-4 and TRBJ1-2; 9 nucleotides agree with TRBD1. Losses at the gene ends were 3 bases for V and 8 bases for J; bases not matched to a gene: 11. CDR1 and CDR2 (germline): SGHNT, YYREEE (reference sequence). This CDR3 is built from 15 residues. The CDR3 region is CASSSGTGSIRGYTF. CDR3 sequence (DNA): TGTGCCAGCAGCTCGGGGACAGGGTCTATTCGGGGCTACACCTTC.

The gene calls are TRBV9 and TRBJ1-5, with D perhaps TRBD1 (5 bases). The germline gives CDR1 SGDLS, CDR2 YYNGEE. V shed 4 bases and J shed 1 base, with 15 bases lying between them. The CDR3 totals 16 residues. The CDR3 DNA is TGTGCCAGCAGCCGGGGGGAGGGGAAAAGCAATCAGCCCCAGCATTTT. As protein: CASSRGEGKSNQPQHF.